One sample yielded the 11 T cell receptor beta chains listed below, sequenced in a study of blood T cell repertoires in COVID-19. Method: immunoSEQ multiplex PCR; TCRdb's copy keeps in-frame clones and lacks some. The table lists just over 350,000 clones, 65% to 90% of them singletons. The sample comprised peripheral blood. The source is a woman aged 55-75 years with COVID-19, enrolled during active disease.

The chain recombines TRBV23-1 with TRBJ1-4, with D possibly TRBD1 on 5 matching bases. TRBV23-1 is noted as an ORF with a role that remains uncertain. V lost 0 bases, J lost 6 bases, and 14 bases lay in between. The CDR3 sequence is 16 residues long. The CDR3 coding sequence is TGCGCCAGCAGTCAATCGAAAGAACAGGCGGATGAAAAACTGTTTTTT. Translated: CASSQSKEQADEKLFF.

The J gene is TRBJ1-6, the V gene TRBV6-5; D is uncertain. The CDR3 spans 15 residues. CDR1 and CDR2 from the germline V gene are MNHEY and SVGAGI. Trimming took off 5 bases at V and 8 bases at J, with 16 bases between the two ends. CDR3 in amino acids: CASSNGPAGDSPLHF. The CDR3 DNA is TGTGCCAGCAGTAATGGCCCGGCGGGAGATTCACCCCTCCACTTT.

This rearrangement joins TRBV9 to TRBJ1-2; TRBD1 matches at 7 bases. The V segment lost 4 bases and the J segment 8 bases; nucleotides outside the gene matches: 8. The CDR3 runs to 13 residues. CDR1 SGDLS and CDR2 YYNGEE come from the germline V gene. The CDR3 loop reads CASSYRTGLGYTF. CDR3 nucleotides: TGTGCCAGCAGCTACAGGACAGGACTGGGCTACACCTTC.

V usage is TRBV29-1 and J usage is TRBJ1-1; the D gene is possibly TRBD1 (6 bases). CDR1 and CDR2 from the germline V gene are SQVTM and ANQGSEA. The germline V and J ends were trimmed by 2 bases and 0 bases, with 10 bases remaining between them. This CDR3 is 14 amino acids long. Written as DNA, the CDR3 is TGCAGCGTTGAATTGGGACAACTGAACACTGAAGCTTTCTTT. Translating gives CSVELGQLNTEAFF.

The chain links TRBV9 to TRBJ2-2, with a tentative D call TRBD1 (5 bases). Germline-derived CDR1 and CDR2 are SGDLS and YYNGEE. CDR3 length: 16 residues. V gave up 0 bases and J gave up 7 bases, with 16 bases separating them. The CDR3 region is CASSVVIQPRGGELFF. CDR3 bases: TGTGCCAGCAGCGTAGTCATCCAGCCTAGGGGCGGGGAGCTGTTTTTT.

This clone is a singleton in its sample. The chain links TRBV11-3 to TRBJ2-1, with D possibly being TRBD1 (6 bases). The CDR3 loop spans 20 amino acids. Germline CDR1 and CDR2: SGHNT and YENEEA. Trimming cost V 4 bases and J 0 bases, with 25 bases left between them. This CDR3 is CASSSFGDTPLRSSYNEQFF. CDR3 nucleotide sequence: TGTGCCAGCAGCTCCTTTGGGGACACCCCGTTAAGGAGCTCCTACAATGAGCAGTTCTTC.

This clone was counted once. The V call is TRBV3-1 (or the pseudogene TRBV3-2), the J call TRBJ2-5; the D gene is possibly TRBD1 (7 bases). V was cut by 0 bases and J by 4 bases, with 18 bases left in between. This CDR3 is built from 17 residues. CDR1 is LGHDT and CDR2 is YNNKEL in the germline V gene (reference sequence). CDR3 in amino acids: CASSQDSYWRGLETQYF. The DNA for the CDR3 is TGTGCCAGCAGCCAAGATTCATATTGGAGGGGGCTAGAGACCCAGTACTTC.

The rearrangement links TRBV5-6 to TRBJ1-3; 10 nucleotides align to TRBD1. Trimming took 2 bases from V and 0 from J; bases not matched to a gene: 5. This CDR3 has 17 amino acids. Germline V gives CDR1 SGHDT, CDR2 YYEEEE. Here the CDR3 reads CASSFGTGVASGNTIYF. The CDR3 nucleotides are TGTGCCAGCAGCTTCGGGACAGGGGTCGCCTCTGGAAACACCATATATTTT.

This clone was counted once. This chain connects TRBV9 to TRBJ2-3, with D perhaps TRBD1 (6 bases). V gave up 3 bases and J gave up 3 bases, with 14 bases separating them. The CDR3 consists of 15 residues. Per the germline V gene, CDR1 is SGDLS and CDR2 is YYNGEE. The CDR3 here is CASSGAGASTDTQYF. The CDR3 DNA is TGTGCCAGCAGCGGGGCAGGGGCCAGTACAGATACGCAGTATTTT. The complete variable domain, with remaining parts taken from reference TRBV9 and TRBJ2-3, reads DSGVTQTPKHLITATGQRVTLRCSPRSGDLSVYWYQQSLDQGLQFLIQYYNGEERAKGNILERFSAQQFPDLHSELNLSSLELGDSALYFCASSGAGASTDTQYFGPGTRLTVL.

The V gene is TRBV3-1 (or the pseudogene TRBV3-2), the J gene TRBJ2-5; D perhaps matches TRBD1 (7 bases). Per the germline V gene, CDR1 is LGHDT and CDR2 is YNNKEL (reference sequence). This CDR3 has 16 amino acids. The V end was cut by 8 bases, the J end by 4 bases, with 23 bases between. Written as DNA, the CDR3 is TGTGCCAGCTCCCAAGGGGGGCAGGGGGGTTTAGAGACCCAGTACTTC. It translates to CASSQGGQGGLETQYF.

This chain links TRBV14 with TRBJ1-2; 7 positions agree with TRBD1. From germline, CDR1 is SGHDN and CDR2 FVKESK. After removal of 1 base from V and 4 bases from J, the junction contained 0 bases not matched to a gene. This CDR3 is 13 amino acids long. The CDR3 DNA reads TGTGCCAGCAGCCAAGGACAGGGCTATGGCTACACCTTC. It codes for CASSQGQGYGYTF.